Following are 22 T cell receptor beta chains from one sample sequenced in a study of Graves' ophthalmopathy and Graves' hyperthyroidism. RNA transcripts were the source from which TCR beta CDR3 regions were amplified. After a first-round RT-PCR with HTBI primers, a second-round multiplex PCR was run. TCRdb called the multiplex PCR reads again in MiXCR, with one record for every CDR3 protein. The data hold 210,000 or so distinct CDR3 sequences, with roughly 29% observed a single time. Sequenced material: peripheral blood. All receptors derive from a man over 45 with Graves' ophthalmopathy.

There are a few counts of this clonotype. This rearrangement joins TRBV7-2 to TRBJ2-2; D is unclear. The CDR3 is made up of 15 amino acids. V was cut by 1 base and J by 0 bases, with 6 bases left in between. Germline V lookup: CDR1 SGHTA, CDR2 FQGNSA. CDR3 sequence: CASSLGLTNTGELFF. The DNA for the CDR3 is TGTGCCAGCAGCTTAGGGCTAACGAACACCGGGGAGCTGTTTTTT.

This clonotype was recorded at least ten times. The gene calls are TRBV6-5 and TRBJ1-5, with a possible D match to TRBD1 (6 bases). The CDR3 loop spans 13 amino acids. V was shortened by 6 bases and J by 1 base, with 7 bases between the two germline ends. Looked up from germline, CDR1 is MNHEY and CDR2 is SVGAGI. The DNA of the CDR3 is TGTGCCAGCAGGACAGGAAGCAATCAGCCCCAGCATTTT. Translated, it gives CASRTGSNQPQHF.

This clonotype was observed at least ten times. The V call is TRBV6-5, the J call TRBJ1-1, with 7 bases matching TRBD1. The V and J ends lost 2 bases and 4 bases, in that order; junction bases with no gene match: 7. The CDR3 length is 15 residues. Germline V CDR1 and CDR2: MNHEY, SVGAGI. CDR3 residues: CASSYVRDSLTEAFF. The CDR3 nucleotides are TGTGCCAGCAGTTACGTCAGGGACAGTCTCACTGAAGCTTTCTTT.

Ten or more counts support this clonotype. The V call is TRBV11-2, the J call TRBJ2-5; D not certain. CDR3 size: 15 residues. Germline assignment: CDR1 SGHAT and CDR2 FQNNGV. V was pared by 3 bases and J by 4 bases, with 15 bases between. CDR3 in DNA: TGTGCCAGCAGCTTTTGGGGTGGCGGTCGAGAGACCCAGTACTTC. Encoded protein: CASSFWGGGRETQYF.

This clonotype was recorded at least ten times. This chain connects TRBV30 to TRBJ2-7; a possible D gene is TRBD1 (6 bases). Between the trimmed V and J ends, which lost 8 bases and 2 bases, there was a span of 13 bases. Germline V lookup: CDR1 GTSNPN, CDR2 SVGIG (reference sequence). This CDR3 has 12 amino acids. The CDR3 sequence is CAGDEGAYEQYF. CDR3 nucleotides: TGTGCCGGGGACGAGGGGGCCTACGAGCAGTACTTC. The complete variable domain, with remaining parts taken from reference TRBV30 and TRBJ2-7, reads SQTIHQWPATLVQPVGSPLSLECTVEGTSNPNLYWYRQAAGRGLQLLFYSVGIGQISSEVPQNLSASRPQDRQFILSSKKLLLSDSGFYLCAGDEGAYEQYFGPGTRLTVT.

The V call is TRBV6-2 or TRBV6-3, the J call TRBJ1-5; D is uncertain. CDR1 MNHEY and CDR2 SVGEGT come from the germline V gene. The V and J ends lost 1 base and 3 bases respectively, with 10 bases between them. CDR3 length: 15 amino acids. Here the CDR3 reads CASSYFDGTNQPQHF. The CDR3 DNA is TGTGCCAGCAGTTACTTTGACGGAACCAATCAGCCCCAGCATTTT.

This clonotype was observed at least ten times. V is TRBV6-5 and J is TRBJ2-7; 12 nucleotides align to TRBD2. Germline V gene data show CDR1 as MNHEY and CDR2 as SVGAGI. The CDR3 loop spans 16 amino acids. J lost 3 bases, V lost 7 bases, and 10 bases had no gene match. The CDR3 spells CASTIPPSGGDYEQYF. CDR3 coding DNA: TGTGCCAGCACAATACCCCCTAGCGGGGGGGACTACGAGCAGTACTTC.

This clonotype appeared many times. The CDR3 loop reads CASSYRETGSEAFF. In nucleotides, the CDR3 is TGTGCCAGCAGTTATCGGGAGACAGGTTCCGAAGCTTTCTTT. The chain combines TRBV6-9 with TRBJ1-1, with a weak D call TRBD1 (6 bases). There are 14 residues in the CDR3. Per germline, CDR1 MNHGY and CDR2 SVAAGI. V was shortened by 2 bases and J by 8 bases, with 15 bases between the two germline ends.

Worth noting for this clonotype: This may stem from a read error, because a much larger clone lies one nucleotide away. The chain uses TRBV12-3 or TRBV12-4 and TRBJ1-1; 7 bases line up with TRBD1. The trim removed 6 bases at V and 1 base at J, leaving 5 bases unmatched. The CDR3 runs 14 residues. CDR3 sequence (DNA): TGTGCCAGCAGACCAACAGGGGCGAACACTGAAGCTTTCTTT. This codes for CASRPTGANTEAFF.

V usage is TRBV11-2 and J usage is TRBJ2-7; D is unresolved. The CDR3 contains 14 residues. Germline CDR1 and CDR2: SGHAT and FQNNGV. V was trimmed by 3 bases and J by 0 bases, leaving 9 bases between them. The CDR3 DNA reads TGTGCCAGCAGCTTGATGGGCAGCTCCTACGAGCAGTACTTC. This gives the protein CASSLMGSSYEQYF.

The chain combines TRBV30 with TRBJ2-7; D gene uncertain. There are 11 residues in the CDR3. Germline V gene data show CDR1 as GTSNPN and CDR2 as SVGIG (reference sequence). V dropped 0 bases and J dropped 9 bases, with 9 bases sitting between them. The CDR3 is CAWSVRSVQYF. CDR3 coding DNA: TGTGCCTGGAGTGTACGGTCGGTGCAGTACTTC.

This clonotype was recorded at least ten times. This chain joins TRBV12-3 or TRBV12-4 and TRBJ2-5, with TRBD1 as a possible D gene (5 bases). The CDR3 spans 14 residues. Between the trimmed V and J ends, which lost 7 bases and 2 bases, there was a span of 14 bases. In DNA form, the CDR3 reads TGTGCCAGCACCAAACAGGAAGAACAAGAGACCCAGTACTTC. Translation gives CASTKQEEQETQYF.

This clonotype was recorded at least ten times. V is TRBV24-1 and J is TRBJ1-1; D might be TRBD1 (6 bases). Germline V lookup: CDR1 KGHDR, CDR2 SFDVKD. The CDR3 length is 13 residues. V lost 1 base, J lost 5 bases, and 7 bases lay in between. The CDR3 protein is CATSDLGGTEAFF. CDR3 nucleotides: TGTGCCACCAGTGATTTAGGGGGGACTGAAGCTTTCTTT.

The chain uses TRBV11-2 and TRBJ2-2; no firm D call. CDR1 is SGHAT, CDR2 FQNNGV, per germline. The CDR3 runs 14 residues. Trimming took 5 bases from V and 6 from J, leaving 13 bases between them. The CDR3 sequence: CASSTPIGAGELFF. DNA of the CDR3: TGTGCCAGCAGCACCCCTATCGGCGCCGGGGAGCTGTTTTTT.

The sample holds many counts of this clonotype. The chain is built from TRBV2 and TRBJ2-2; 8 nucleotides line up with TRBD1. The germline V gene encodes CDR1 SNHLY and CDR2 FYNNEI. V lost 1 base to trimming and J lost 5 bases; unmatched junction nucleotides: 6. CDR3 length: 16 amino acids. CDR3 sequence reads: CASSEGRQGATGELFF. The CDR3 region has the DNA TGTGCCAGCAGTGAAGGTCGTCAGGGGGCGACCGGGGAGCTGTTTTTT.

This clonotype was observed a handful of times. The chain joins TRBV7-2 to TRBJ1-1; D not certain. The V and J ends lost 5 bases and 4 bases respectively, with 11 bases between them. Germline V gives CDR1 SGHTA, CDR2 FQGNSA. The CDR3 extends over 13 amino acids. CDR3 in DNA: TGTGCCAGCAGCGCGGCGGCAGGCACTGAAGCTTTCTTT. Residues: CASSAAAGTEAFF.

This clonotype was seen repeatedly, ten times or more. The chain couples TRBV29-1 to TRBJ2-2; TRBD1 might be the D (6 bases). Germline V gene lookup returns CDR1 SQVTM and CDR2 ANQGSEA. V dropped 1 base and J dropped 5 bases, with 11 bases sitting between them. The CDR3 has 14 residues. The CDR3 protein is CSVEGPQGTGELFF. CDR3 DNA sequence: TGCAGCGTTGAAGGACCCCAGGGGACCGGGGAGCTGTTTTTT.

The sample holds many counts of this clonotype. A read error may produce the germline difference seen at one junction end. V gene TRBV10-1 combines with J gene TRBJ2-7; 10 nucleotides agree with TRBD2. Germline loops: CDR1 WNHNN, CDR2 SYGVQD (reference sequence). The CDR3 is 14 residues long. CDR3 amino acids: CTSSGPSGSYEQYF. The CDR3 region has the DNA TGCACCAGCAGTGGGCCTAGCGGGAGCTACGAGCAGTACTTC.

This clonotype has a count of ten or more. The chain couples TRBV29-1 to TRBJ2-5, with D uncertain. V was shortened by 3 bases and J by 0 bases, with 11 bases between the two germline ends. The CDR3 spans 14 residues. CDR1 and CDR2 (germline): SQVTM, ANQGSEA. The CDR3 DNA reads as TGCAGCGTTGAGTTTGGAAGGTACCAAGAGACCCAGTACTTC. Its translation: CSVEFGRYQETQYF.

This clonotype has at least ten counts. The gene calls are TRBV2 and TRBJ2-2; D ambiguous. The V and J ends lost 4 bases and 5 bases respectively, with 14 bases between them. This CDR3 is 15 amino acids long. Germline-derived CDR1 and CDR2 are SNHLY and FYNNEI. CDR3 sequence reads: CASSGGRVRTGELFF. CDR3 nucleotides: TGTGCCAGCAGTGGAGGACGAGTTAGGACCGGGGAGCTGTTTTTT.

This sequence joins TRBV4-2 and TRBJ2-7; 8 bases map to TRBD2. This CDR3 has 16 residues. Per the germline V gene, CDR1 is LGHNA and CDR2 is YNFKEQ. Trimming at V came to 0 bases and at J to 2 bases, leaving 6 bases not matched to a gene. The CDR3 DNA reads TGTGCCAGCAGCCAAGAAGCACCGGGAGGGCCCTACGAGCAGTACTTC. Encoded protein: CASSQEAPGGPYEQYF.

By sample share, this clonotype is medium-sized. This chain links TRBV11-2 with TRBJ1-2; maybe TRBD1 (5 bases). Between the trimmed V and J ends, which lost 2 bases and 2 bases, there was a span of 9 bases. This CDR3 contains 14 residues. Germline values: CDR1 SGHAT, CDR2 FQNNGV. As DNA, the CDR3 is TGTGCCAGCAGCTTAACGAGGACAAACTATGGCTACACCTTC. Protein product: CASSLTRTNYGYTF.